This T cell receptor beta chain was retrieved from a study of CD4 T cells in relation to SARS-CoV-2 and coronaviruses. Study context: After 10 to 11 days of antigen culture, PBMC TCR beta CDR3s were sequenced. Convalescent patients were 7 or 8 males and a few females; two were Hispanic.

This clone was observed once. Its specificity is not known. Unmatched junction bases numbered 6, after V lost 6 bases and J lost 5 bases. The length of the CDR3 is 14 residues. Germline lookup yields CDR1 SNHLY and CDR2 FYNNEI. Sequencing was performed with immunoSEQ multiplex PCR; in TCRdb, only in-frame clones are kept and a portion is missing. The sample carries about 37,000 clones, approximately 81% recorded once. Input material: naive CD4+ T cells from PBMCs, cultured in vitro. The subset is: naive CD4+ T cells isolated by negative enrichment. The chain has TRBV2 and TRBJ1-5, with 8 bases lining up with TRBD1. The TCR sequence derives from an adult with COVID-19. The CDR3 region is CASSRGQGDQPQHF. The CDR3, as DNA: TGTGCCAGCAGCCGTGGACAGGGAGATCAGCCCCAGCATTTT.